This section outlines one T cell receptor beta chain sequence together with its context. The assay was immunoSEQ multiplex PCR, and TCRdb's table has in-frame clones only and misses some. The sample yields 250,000 to 400,000 clones, 85% to 90% seen once. This entry is derived from a study of blood T cell repertoires in COVID-19. Germline CDR1 is LGHNA and CDR2 is YNFKEQ. The CDR3 has 16 residues. Trimming at V came to 0 bases and at J to 3 bases, leaving 8 bases not matched to a gene. Material for sequencing was peripheral blood. This TCR was sampled from a young woman with COVID-19, enrolled during active disease. The chain has TRBV4-2 and TRBJ2-7; 7 nucleotides line up with TRBD2. CDR3: CASSQDSTSVHYEQYF. CDR3 bases: TGTGCCAGCAGCCAAGATTCTACTAGCGTACACTACGAGCAGTACTTC.